Listed below are T cell receptor beta chains from one sample, sequenced in a study of cytomegalovirus exposure and HLA in healthy donors. The method was immunoSEQ multiplex PCR; TCRdb's version includes in-frame clones alone and lacks a portion of them. The sample includes 150,000 to 200,000 clones, over 65% of them seen just once. Sequenced input: PBMCs. The receptors derive from a man aged 18 to 29 in good health and CMV-seropositive. Each CDR3 is given with its conserved first and last residue. The order of the fields is clone size, D gene, J gene, V gene, CDR3 DNA, CDR3 protein. A D gene is named only where the DNA matches it firmly. Some rows mark clone size as missing; the rest say once, few, many or name a class of expanded clone.

abundance: few
d_gene: TRBD1
j_gene: TRBJ1-2
v_gene: TRBV2
CDR3nt: TGTGCCAGCAGTGAACAGGCAGGGGGCGACTATGGCTACACCTTC
CDR3aa: CASSEQAGGDYGYTF

abundance: NA
d_gene: TRBD2
j_gene: TRBJ2-7
v_gene: TRBV5-1
CDR3nt: TGCGCCAGCAGCTTGAATGCGGGAGAAAGTGACGAGCAGTACTTC
CDR3aa: CASSLNAGESDEQYF

abundance: NA
d_gene: TRBD2
j_gene: TRBJ2-7
v_gene: TRBV23-1
CDR3nt: TGCGCCAGCAGTCAATCGGCGGGAGGCAACGAGCAGTACTTC
CDR3aa: CASSQSAGGNEQYF

abundance: few
d_gene: NA
j_gene: TRBJ1-2
v_gene: TRBV2
CDR3nt: TGTGCCAGCAGCCCGGGATCTAACTATGGCTACACCTTC
CDR3aa: CASSPGSNYGYTF

abundance: NA
d_gene: NA
j_gene: TRBJ1-5
v_gene: TRBV30
CDR3nt: TGTGCCTGGAGCCGGGGGTGGGTTAGCAATCAGCCCCAGCATTTT
CDR3aa: CAWSRGWVSNQPQHF

abundance: NA
d_gene: NA
j_gene: TRBJ2-3
v_gene: TRBV27
CDR3nt: TGTGCCAGCAGTCCCCCCCTAATATCAACCACGCAGTATTTT
CDR3aa: CASSPPLISTTQYF

abundance: NA
d_gene: TRBD2
j_gene: TRBJ2-7
v_gene: TRBV5-4
CDR3nt: TGTGCCAGCAGCTTGGCGCCTAGCGGATCCTACGAGCAGTACTTC
CDR3aa: CASSLAPSGSYEQYF

abundance: NA
d_gene: NA
j_gene: TRBJ2-7
v_gene: TRBV2
CDR3nt: TGTGCCAGCAGGGGACTGGACTACTACGAGCAGTACTTC
CDR3aa: CASRGLDYYEQYF

abundance: once
d_gene: NA
j_gene: TRBJ2-7
v_gene: TRBV7-6
CDR3nt: TGTGCCAGCAGCCCAGGAGATCTAGCGTGGGCCTACGAGCAGTACTTC
CDR3aa: CASSPGDLAWAYEQYF

abundance: NA
d_gene: TRBD2
j_gene: TRBJ2-7
v_gene: TRBV4-2
CDR3nt: TGTGCCAGCAGCCAAGATTCGGCGGGAGGGATGATCGAGCAGTACTTC
CDR3aa: CASSQDSAGGMIEQYF

abundance: NA
d_gene: TRBD1
j_gene: TRBJ2-5
v_gene: TRBV7-9
CDR3nt: TGTGCCAGCAGCTTACGACAGGGTCAGGAGACCCAGTACTTC
CDR3aa: CASSLRQGQETQYF

abundance: NA
d_gene: NA
j_gene: TRBJ2-7
v_gene: TRBV18
CDR3nt: TGTGCCAGCTCACCATTGACAGCCTACGAGCAGTACTTC
CDR3aa: CASSPLTAYEQYF

abundance: once
d_gene: TRBD2
j_gene: TRBJ2-1
v_gene: TRBV9
CDR3nt: TGTGCCAGCAGCGTAGCAGGCGGGAGGTCCCCAAATGAGCAGTTCTTC
CDR3aa: CASSVAGGRSPNEQFF

abundance: NA
d_gene: NA
j_gene: TRBJ1-1
v_gene: TRBV7-9
CDR3nt: TGTGTGGGGAGGATTATGAACACTGAAGCTTTCTTT
CDR3aa: CVGRIMNTEAFF

abundance: NA
d_gene: TRBD1
j_gene: TRBJ2-5
v_gene: TRBV7-7
CDR3nt: TGTGCCAGCAGCTTAGAGGGACAGCCCCAAGAGACCCAGTACTTC
CDR3aa: CASSLEGQPQETQYF

abundance: NA
d_gene: TRBD1
j_gene: TRBJ2-4
v_gene: TRBV7-9
CDR3nt: TGTGCCAGCAGCACGACAGGGTCGGGGCGACAAAACATTCAGTACTTC
CDR3aa: CASSTTGSGRQNIQYF

abundance: few
d_gene: TRBD2
j_gene: TRBJ2-2
v_gene: TRBV6-5
CDR3nt: TGTGCCAGCACCGCTAGCGGCATCACCGGGGAGCTGTTTTTT
CDR3aa: CASTASGITGELFF

abundance: NA
d_gene: NA
j_gene: TRBJ2-7
v_gene: TRBV5-1
CDR3nt: TGCGCCAGCAGTTGGCTAGCCGATGCCTACGAGCAGTACTTC
CDR3aa: CASSWLADAYEQYF

abundance: NA
d_gene: TRBD2
j_gene: TRBJ2-3
v_gene: TRBV7-2
CDR3nt: TGTGCCAGCAGCCCCCGACTAGCGGGAGTAGTAGATACGCAGTATTTT
CDR3aa: CASSPRLAGVVDTQYF

abundance: NA
d_gene: TRBD1
j_gene: TRBJ2-2
v_gene: TRBV7-7
CDR3nt: TGTGCCAGCAGCCCCGGGACAGGGAGCACCGGGGAGCTGTTTTTT
CDR3aa: CASSPGTGSTGELFF

abundance: NA
d_gene: NA
j_gene: TRBJ2-6
v_gene: TRBV7-6
CDR3nt: TGTGCCAGCAGCTTAGCCGGGGTCTCTGGGGCCAACGTCCTGACTTTC
CDR3aa: CASSLAGVSGANVLTF

abundance: once
d_gene: TRBD2
j_gene: TRBJ2-3
v_gene: TRBV2
CDR3nt: TGTGCCAGCAGTGATTGGCTAGCGGGCGACACAGATACGCAGTATTTT
CDR3aa: CASSDWLAGDTDTQYF

abundance: NA
d_gene: TRBD1
j_gene: TRBJ1-5
v_gene: TRBV27
CDR3nt: TGTGCCAGCAGTCGACAGGGGGGTCAGCCCCAGCATTTT
CDR3aa: CASSRQGGQPQHF

abundance: few
d_gene: NA
j_gene: TRBJ1-1
v_gene: TRBV9
CDR3nt: TGTGCCAGCAGTATCGGAGGCAGAATGAACACTGAAGCTTTCTTT
CDR3aa: CASSIGGRMNTEAFF

abundance: once
d_gene: NA
j_gene: TRBJ1-2
v_gene: TRBV28
CDR3nt: TGTGCCAGCAGTTTCTGGCTCCCCGGGGATGGCTACACCTTC
CDR3aa: CASSFWLPGDGYTF

abundance: NA
d_gene: NA
j_gene: TRBJ2-7
v_gene: TRBV5-8
CDR3nt: TGTGCCAGCAGCTTGGCGGTTTACGAGCAGTACTTC
CDR3aa: CASSLAVYEQYF

abundance: NA
d_gene: NA
j_gene: TRBJ2-7
v_gene: TRBV6-6
CDR3nt: TGTGCCAGCATATCAGGGTCCCACGAGCAGTACTTC
CDR3aa: CASISGSHEQYF

abundance: NA
d_gene: NA
j_gene: TRBJ2-1
v_gene: TRBV6-5
CDR3nt: TGTGCCAGCTCTAGGACGGGATCCTACAATGAGCAGTTCTTC
CDR3aa: CASSRTGSYNEQFF

abundance: NA
d_gene: TRBD2
j_gene: TRBJ2-7
v_gene: TRBV10-3
CDR3nt: TGTGCCATCAGTGGGACTAGCGGTACCTACGAGCAGTACTTC
CDR3aa: CAISGTSGTYEQYF

abundance: NA
d_gene: TRBD2
j_gene: TRBJ2-5
v_gene: TRBV27
CDR3nt: TGTGCCAGCAGTCCAACCCAAAGGACTAGCGGGATCCAGACCCAGTACTTC
CDR3aa: CASSPTQRTSGIQTQYF